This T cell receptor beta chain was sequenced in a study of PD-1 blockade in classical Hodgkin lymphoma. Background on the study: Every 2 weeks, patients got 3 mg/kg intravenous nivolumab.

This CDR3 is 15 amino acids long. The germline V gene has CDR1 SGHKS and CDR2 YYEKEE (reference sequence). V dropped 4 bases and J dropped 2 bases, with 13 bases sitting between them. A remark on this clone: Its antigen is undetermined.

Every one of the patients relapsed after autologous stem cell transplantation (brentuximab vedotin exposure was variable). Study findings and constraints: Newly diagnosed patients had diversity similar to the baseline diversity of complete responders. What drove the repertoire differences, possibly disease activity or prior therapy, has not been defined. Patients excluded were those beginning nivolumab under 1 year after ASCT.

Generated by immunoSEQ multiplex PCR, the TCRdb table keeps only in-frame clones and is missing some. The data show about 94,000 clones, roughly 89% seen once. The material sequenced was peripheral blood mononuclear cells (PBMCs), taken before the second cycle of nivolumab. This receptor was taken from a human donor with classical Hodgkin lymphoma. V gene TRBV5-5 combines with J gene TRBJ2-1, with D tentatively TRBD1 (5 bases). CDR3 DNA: TGTGCCAGCAGCCCAGGGCCGTCAACCTACAATGAGCAGTTCTTC. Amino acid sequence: CASSPGPSTYNEQFF.